The next 10 T cell receptor beta chains were all read from a single sample in a study of shared clonotypes between healthy human individuals. Some clones are missing from TCRdb's copy, which holds only in-frame ones; the method was immunoSEQ multiplex PCR. The data show about 2,200,000 clones, 90% to 95% seen once. Positively selected for CCR7, the CD45RO-negative cells used as naive CD8 cells excluded terminally differentiated effector memory CD45RA+ cells. Sequencing was done on a sample of naive CD8+ T cells from PBMCs. These receptors all come from a man between 18 and 29 years old in good health. Some clones in this sample may be carry-over from other donors' samples.

The V call is TRBV9, the J call TRBJ1-3; D may be TRBD1 (5 bases). The CDR3 contains 14 residues. V was pared by 3 bases and J by 8 bases, with 15 bases between. The germline V gene has CDR1 SGDLS and CDR2 YYNGEE. The CDR3 nucleotides are TGTGCCAGCAGCGGTCGGCAGGGTCTGTACACCATATATTTT. Its translation: CASSGRQGLYTIYF.

V is TRBV27 and J is TRBJ2-7; D might be TRBD2 (7 bases). V dropped 3 bases and J dropped 3 bases, with 15 bases sitting between them. There are 15 residues in the CDR3. From germline, CDR1 is MNHEY and CDR2 SMNVEV (reference sequence). CDR3 protein: CASSFGGGLSYEQYF. In DNA form, the CDR3 reads TGTGCCAGCAGTTTTGGGGGGGGGCTCAGCTACGAGCAGTACTTC.

A single count supports this clone. This chain connects TRBV5-4 to TRBJ2-3; perhaps D is TRBD1 or TRBD2 (5 bases each). The CDR3 sequence is 14 residues long. CDR1 SGHNT and CDR2 YYREEE come from the germline V gene (reference sequence). With 8 bases removed from V and 2 bases from J, the gap between germline ends came to 15 bases. CDR3 sequence reads: CASSPGTPTDTQYF. The DNA of the CDR3 is TGTGCCAGTTCCCCGGGGACGCCCACAGATACGCAGTATTTT.

The chain is built from TRBV5-1 and TRBJ2-7; the D is unclear. There are 14 residues in the CDR3. Germline V gene data show CDR1 as SGHRS and CDR2 as YFSETQ. The V end lost 4 bases, the J end lost 3 bases, and 14 bases lay between the germline ends. This chain's CDR3 is CASSPGRSHYEQYF. As DNA, the CDR3 is TGCGCCAGCAGCCCCGGGCGATCGCACTACGAGCAGTACTTC.

This clone appeared once. The chain combines TRBV6-1 with TRBJ2-1; TRBD2 agrees at 7 bases. The germline V gene encodes CDR1 MNHNS and CDR2 SASEGT. The CDR3 is 16 amino acids. The V gene end was trimmed by 4 bases and the J gene end by 6 bases; junction bases not matched to a gene: 12. CDR3 bases: TGTGCCAGCAGTGCCCCCGCGGGAGTAAAGTTCAATGAGCAGTTCTTC. Encoded protein: CASSAPAGVKFNEQFF.

The rearrangement joins TRBV15 to TRBJ2-7, with 8 bases identical to TRBD2. This CDR3 contains 13 residues. Per germline, CDR1 LNHNV and CDR2 YYDKDF (reference sequence). V shed 3 bases, J shed 4 bases, and the junction held 2 bases outside the gene matches. CDR3 nucleotide sequence: TGTGCCACCAGCAGTGGGACTAGTTACGAGCAGTACTTC. The encoded protein is CATSSGTSYEQYF.

The chain is built from TRBV5-6 and TRBJ2-1, with 9 bases fitting TRBD2. The V gene end was trimmed by 2 bases and the J gene end by 14 bases; junction bases not matched to a gene: 14. The germline V gene has CDR1 SGHDT and CDR2 YYEEEE. The CDR3 length is 15 residues. CDR3 bases: TGTGCCAGCAGCTTTCAGCCCGCGGGAGGGTGGTGGGAGTTCTTC. This translates into CASSFQPAGGWWEFF. Based on the CDR3 plus reference TRBV5-6 and TRBJ2-1, the full variable domain is DAGVTQSPTHLIKTRGQQVTLRCSPKSGHDTVSWYQQALGQGPQFIFQYYEEEERQRGNFPDRFSGHQFPNYSSELNVNALLLGDSALYLCASSFQPAGGWWEFFGPGTRLTVL.

V is TRBV25-1 and J is TRBJ1-5, with D perhaps matching TRBD1 (5 bases). This CDR3 is 15 amino acids long. Germline CDR1 MGHDK, CDR2 SYGVNS. The V gene lost 4 bases and the J gene lost 5 bases, with 15 bases spanning the gap. The CDR3 loop reads CASSGLAAGDQPQHF. In nucleotides, the CDR3 is TGTGCCAGCAGTGGATTGGCGGCGGGGGATCAGCCCCAGCATTTT.

This clone was seen just once. The CDR3 protein is CASSSHRDRVGEQYF. In DNA, the CDR3 is TGCGCCAGCAGCTCACACCGGGACAGGGTCGGCGAGCAGTACTTC. The J gene is TRBJ2-7, the V gene TRBV5-1; TRBD1 agrees at 9 bases. Unmatched junction bases numbered 10, after V lost 3 bases and J lost 6 bases. Germline V gene data show CDR1 as SGHRS and CDR2 as YFSETQ. CDR3 length: 15 residues.

Comments on this clone: The same CDR3 arises from other DNA sequences in this sample as well. This chain connects TRBV11-2 to TRBJ2-7; 10 positions match TRBD2. V lost 0 bases, J lost 3 bases, and 2 bases stayed unmatched. CDR1 is SGHAT, CDR2 FQNNGV, per germline. The length of the CDR3 is 15 residues. The CDR3 region is CASSLEPSGSYEQYF. CDR3 nucleotides: TGTGCCAGCAGCTTAGAGCCTAGCGGGAGCTACGAGCAGTACTTC.